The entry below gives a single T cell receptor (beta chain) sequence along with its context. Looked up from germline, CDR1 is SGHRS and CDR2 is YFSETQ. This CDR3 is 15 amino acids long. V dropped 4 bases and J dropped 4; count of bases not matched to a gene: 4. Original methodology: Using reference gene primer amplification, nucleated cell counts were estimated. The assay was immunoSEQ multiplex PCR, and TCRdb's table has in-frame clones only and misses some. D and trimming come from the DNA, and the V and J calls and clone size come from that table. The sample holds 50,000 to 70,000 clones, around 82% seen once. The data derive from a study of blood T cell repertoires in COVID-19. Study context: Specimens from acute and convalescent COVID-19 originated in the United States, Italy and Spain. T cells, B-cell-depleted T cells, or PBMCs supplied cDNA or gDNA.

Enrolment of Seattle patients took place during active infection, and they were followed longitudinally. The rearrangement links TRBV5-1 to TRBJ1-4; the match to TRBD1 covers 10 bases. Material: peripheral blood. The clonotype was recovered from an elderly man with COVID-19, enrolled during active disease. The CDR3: CASSTDRGRNEKLFF. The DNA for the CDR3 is TGCGCCAGCAGCACTGACAGGGGGCGTAATGAAAAACTGTTTTTT.